This T cell receptor (beta chain) was obtained from a study of T cell repertoires in cytomegalovirus infection. The wider study: A matching HLA type, together with CMV infection, was signaled by public TCR beta signatures.

CDR3 size: 14 residues. V lost 4 bases and J 2 bases, leaving 11 bases between the germline ends. CDR1 and CDR2 from the germline V gene are SGHVS and FNYEAQ. This clonotype was seen many times. Its specificity is not known. Study conclusions and caveats: Frequencies of public TCR beta families were cumulated, and this identified carriers of CMV plus the relevant HLA. The ex vivo response was dominated by HLA-C-restricted CMV-specific TCR beta clonotypes.

TCRdb used MiXCR to reprocess the reads, holding one entry per CDR3 protein. The repertoire holds around 280,000 distinct CDR3 sequences, approximately 14% seen once, with 8.5% to 9% in the top ten. The receptor comes from a human donor in good health (CMV status not recorded). Some clones in this sample may be carry-over from other donors' samples. The V and J genes are TRBV7-6 and TRBJ2-5; maybe TRBD1 (5 bases). Source material: PBMCs. CDR3 bases: TGTGCCAGCAGCTCCCGGGCAGGGCAAGAGACCCAGTACTTC. Translated: CASSSRAGQETQYF.